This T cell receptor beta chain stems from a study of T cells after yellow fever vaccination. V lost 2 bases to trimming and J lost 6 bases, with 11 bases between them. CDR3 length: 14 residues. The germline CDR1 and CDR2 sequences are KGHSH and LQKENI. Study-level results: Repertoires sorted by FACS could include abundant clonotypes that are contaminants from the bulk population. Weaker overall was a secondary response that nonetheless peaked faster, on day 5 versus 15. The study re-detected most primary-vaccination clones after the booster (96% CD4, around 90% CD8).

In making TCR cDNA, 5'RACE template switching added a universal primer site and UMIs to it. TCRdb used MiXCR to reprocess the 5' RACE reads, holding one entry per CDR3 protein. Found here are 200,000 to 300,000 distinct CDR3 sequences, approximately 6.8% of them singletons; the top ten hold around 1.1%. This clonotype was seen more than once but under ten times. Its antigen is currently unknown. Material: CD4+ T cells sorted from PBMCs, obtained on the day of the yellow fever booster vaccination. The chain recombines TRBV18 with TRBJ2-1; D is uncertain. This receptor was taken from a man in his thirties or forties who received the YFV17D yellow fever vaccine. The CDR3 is CASSPGSQSNEQFF. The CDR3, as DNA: TGTGCCAGCTCACCAGGCTCTCAGAGCAATGAGCAGTTCTTC.